This passage covers 24 T cell receptor beta chains from one sample sequenced in a study of identical twins. MiXCR, applied by TCRdb to the 5' RACE reads, yields one record per CDR3 protein. Among around 1.7 million distinct CDR3 sequences listed, under 35% were seen once. The sequencing sample was made of cord blood. These receptors were collected from a newborn girl in good health.

This clonotype was picked up a small number of times. This chain connects TRBV3-1 to TRBJ2-2; the match to TRBD2 covers 12 bases. Germline-derived CDR1 and CDR2 are LGHDT and YNNKEL (reference sequence). This CDR3 region has 17 residues. V trimming: 4 bases; J trimming: 3 bases; junction bases outside the gene matches: 6. Written as DNA, the CDR3 is TGTGCCAGCAGCCCGACTAGCGGGAGAAAAGACACCGGGGAGCTGTTTTTT. Encoded protein: CASSPTSGRKDTGELFF.

This clonotype was found a few times. The chain has TRBV29-1 and TRBJ2-1; D possibly corresponds to TRBD1 (5 bases). From germline, CDR1 is SQVTM and CDR2 ANQGSEA. This CDR3 comprises 14 residues. The V end lost 4 bases, the J end lost 3 bases, and 13 bases lay between the germline ends. The CDR3 loop is CSVARQGYYNEQFF. The CDR3 coding sequence is TGCAGCGTTGCGAGGCAGGGTTACTACAATGAGCAGTTCTTC.

The chain combines TRBV15 with TRBJ1-2; 7 nucleotides line up with TRBD1. The V segment lost 5 bases and the J segment 4 bases; nucleotides outside the gene matches: 10. This CDR3 region has 15 residues. Germline lookup yields CDR1 LNHNV and CDR2 YYDKDF (reference sequence). The CDR3 nucleotides are TGTGCCACCAGCCCCGGGACAGTTGGACTCTATGGCTACACCTTC. Amino acid sequence: CATSPGTVGLYGYTF.

This clonotype was seen a few times. The chain recombines TRBV29-1 with TRBJ2-1; D is unresolved. V lost 3 bases, J lost 2 bases, and 11 bases lay in between. CDR1 SQVTM and CDR2 ANQGSEA come from the germline V gene. This CDR3 is built from 14 residues. The CDR3, as DNA: TGCAGCGTTGATCAAAAGGGAACCTACAATGAGCAGTTCTTC. The encoded protein is CSVDQKGTYNEQFF.

This sequence joins TRBV7-2 and TRBJ2-1, with D possibly being TRBD2 (5 bases). The CDR3 is made up of 14 amino acids. Germline assignment: CDR1 SGHTA and CDR2 FQGNSA. Trimming took off 5 bases at V and 2 bases at J, with 10 bases between the two ends. This CDR3 reads CASSGGSPYNEQFF. CDR3 bases: TGTGCCAGCAGCGGCGGGTCCCCCTACAATGAGCAGTTCTTC.

The genes are TRBV6-2 or TRBV6-3 and TRBJ1-5; D is uncertain. Between the trimmed V and J ends, which lost 2 bases and 6 bases, there was a span of 8 bases. CDR3 size: 13 residues. Germline V gene lookup returns CDR1 MNHEY and CDR2 SVGEGT. CDR3 loop: CASSYRAGQPQHF. For the CDR3, the DNA is TGTGCCAGCAGTTACCGGGCGGGTCAGCCCCAGCATTTT.

This clonotype was seen repeatedly, ten times or more. J is TRBJ2-7 and V is TRBV18, with 8 bases fitting TRBD2. Trimming removed 2 bases from V and 7 bases from J; junction bases left unmatched: 7. Germline CDR1 reads KGHSH; CDR2 reads LQKENI. The CDR3 has 14 amino acids. The CDR3 DNA follows: TGTGCCAGCTCACCAACAAGCGGGAGTGGGGAGCAGTACTTC. Its protein is CASSPTSGSGEQYF.

This chain uses TRBV2 with TRBJ1-1; 8 positions match TRBD1. Germline loops: CDR1 SNHLY, CDR2 FYNNEI. The CDR3 loop spans 14 amino acids. Trimming removed 6 bases from V and 3 bases from J; junction bases left unmatched: 6. CDR3 residues: CASRTGDLDTEAFF. DNA for the CDR3: TGTGCCAGCAGGACAGGGGATTTGGACACTGAAGCTTTCTTT.

This clonotype was picked up a small number of times. The chain is built from TRBV3-1 and TRBJ2-7, with D maybe TRBD2 (6 bases). V was trimmed by 2 bases and J by 0 bases, leaving 11 bases between them. Germline V gene data show CDR1 as LGHDT and CDR2 as YNNKEL (reference sequence). This CDR3 has 15 residues. The chain's CDR3 is CASSQPGSVSYEQYF. The CDR3 region has the DNA TGTGCCAGCAGCCAACCCGGGAGCGTCTCCTACGAGCAGTACTTC.

A few counts support this clonotype. The chain carries TRBV28 and TRBJ2-1; D not resolved. The CDR3 consists of 15 residues. Germline-derived CDR1 and CDR2 are MDHEN and SYDVKM. V gave up 2 bases and J gave up 4 bases, with 12 bases separating them. The CDR3, as DNA: TGTGCCAGCAGTTTACCGGGTATCCCTTACAATGAGCAGTTCTTC. Translated, it gives CASSLPGIPYNEQFF.

This rearrangement joins TRBV28 to TRBJ2-1; D gene unclear. With 8 bases removed from V and 0 bases from J, the gap between germline ends came to 14 bases. CDR1 is MDHEN, CDR2 SYDVKM, per germline. This CDR3 has 15 residues. Here the CDR3 reads CASRVIGPSYNEQFF. The CDR3 coding sequence is TGTGCCAGCCGCGTGATTGGCCCCTCCTACAATGAGCAGTTCTTC.

This chain joins TRBV6-1 and TRBJ2-3, with D maybe TRBD2 (5 bases). Germline V gives CDR1 MNHNS, CDR2 SASEGT. The CDR3 runs to 12 residues. The V end was cut by 9 bases, the J end by 7 bases, with 14 bases between. The CDR3 reads CASVIRGHTQYF. The DNA of the CDR3 is TGTGCCAGTGTGATAAGAGGGCATACGCAGTATTTT.

V and J are TRBV25-1 and TRBJ1-2; D is undetermined. The germline V and J ends were trimmed by 4 bases and 2 bases, with 11 bases remaining between them. CDR3 size: 14 residues. The germline gives CDR1 MGHDK, CDR2 SYGVNS. CDR3 residues: CASSGGGRNYGYTF. The CDR3 DNA reads TGTGCCAGCAGTGGAGGTGGCAGAAACTATGGCTACACCTTC.

A few counts support this clonotype. The rearrangement uses TRBV11-2 and TRBJ1-1; D may be TRBD1 (5 bases). Germline V gene lookup returns CDR1 SGHAT and CDR2 FQNNGV. CDR3 length equals 15 residues. Trimming removed 2 bases from V and 5 bases from J, with 15 bases in between. The CDR3 here is CASSLRYGGWTEAFF. The CDR3 nucleotides are TGTGCCAGCAGCTTAAGGTACGGGGGTTGGACTGAAGCTTTCTTT.

This rearrangement joins TRBV2 to TRBJ1-2, with 7 bases aligning to TRBD1. V shed 6 bases and J 3 bases; nucleotides not matched to a gene: 7. CDR3 length: 14 amino acids. Germline assignment: CDR1 SNHLY and CDR2 FYNNEI. CDR3 bases: TGTGCCAGCAGGCCCTTAACAGGGGACTATGGCTACACCTTC. Protein product: CASRPLTGDYGYTF.

The chain joins TRBV6-5 to TRBJ2-7; tentative D call: TRBD1 (5 bases). Germline assignment: CDR1 MNHEY and CDR2 SVGAGI. This CDR3 region has 11 residues. Trimming pared 2 bases from V and 12 bases from J, leaving 11 bases between. In DNA, the CDR3 is TGTGCCAGCAGTTACGACAGACAACTGTACTTC. Translating gives CASSYDRQLYF.

Points on this clonotype: The junction departs from germline at one end; a sequencing error may be responsible. The rearrangement joins TRBV28 to TRBJ2-2, with D tentatively TRBD1 or TRBD2 (5 bases each). This CDR3 contains 12 residues. The germline CDR1 and CDR2 sequences are MDHEN and SYDVKM. The CDR3 protein is CATRRGTGEQFF. The CDR3 nucleotides read TGTGCCACGAGAAGGGGCACCGGGGAGCAGTTTTTT.

This chain connects TRBV5-1 to TRBJ2-4; 9 nucleotides agree with TRBD1. Per the germline V gene, CDR1 is SGHRS and CDR2 is YFSETQ. Trimming cost V 4 bases and J 3 bases; bases outside gene matches: 5. The length of the CDR3 is 15 residues. The CDR3 protein is CASSPGDRVKNIQYF. In nucleotides, the CDR3 is TGCGCCAGCAGCCCGGGGGACAGGGTCAAAAACATTCAGTACTTC. The entire variable domain, with the rest obtained from reference TRBV5-1 and TRBJ2-4, is as follows: KAGVTQTPRYLIKTRGQQVTLSCSPISGHRSVSWYQQTPGQGLQFLFEYFSETQRNKGNFPGRFSGRQFSNSRSEMNVSTLELGDSALYLCASSPGDRVKNIQYFGAGTRLSVL.

This clonotype was seen a few times. The chain recombines TRBV12-3 or TRBV12-4 with TRBJ2-3; 7 positions agree with TRBD2. This CDR3 spans 18 amino acids. V gave up 5 bases and J gave up 3 bases; unmatched junction bases: 17. The chain's CDR3 is CASSPSRFTGGGTDTQYF. For the CDR3, the DNA is TGTGCCAGCAGTCCTAGCCGTTTTACGGGAGGAGGGACAGATACGCAGTATTTT.

J is TRBJ1-2 and V is TRBV25-1, with 10 bases that match TRBD1. The CDR3 is made up of 17 amino acids. V shed 0 bases and J 6 bases; nucleotides not matched to a gene: 10. CDR1 is MGHDK, CDR2 SYGVNS, per germline. The CDR3 nucleotides read TGTGCCAGCAGTGAATATCGGTGGGGACAGGGGAACGATGGCTACACCTTC. The encoded protein is CASSEYRWGQGNDGYTF.

The rearrangement links TRBV7-9 to TRBJ1-2, with 7 bases that match TRBD1. This CDR3 has 15 amino acids. Looked up from germline, CDR1 is SEHNR and CDR2 is FQNEAQ (reference sequence). V dropped 3 bases and J dropped 7; count of bases not matched to a gene: 11. The CDR3, as DNA: TGTGCCAGCAGCTTTGCTAAGGGTCGACAGGGTGGCTACACCTTC. Translating gives CASSFAKGRQGGYTF.

This clonotype was counted at least ten times. CDR3 bases: TGTGCCAGCAGCTTAGTTGGGGGACCTTCTGCCTCTAACTATGGCTACACCTTC. This sequence encodes CASSLVGGPSASNYGYTF. The chain has TRBV7-2 and TRBJ1-2; maybe TRBD1 (5 bases). The germline gives CDR1 SGHTA, CDR2 FQGNSA. The CDR3 is 18 amino acids. Trimming cost V 1 base and J 0 bases, with 18 bases left between them.

This chain connects TRBV7-9 to TRBJ1-1; D possibly corresponds to TRBD1 (5 bases). CDR3 length equals 12 residues. Per the germline V gene, CDR1 is SEHNR and CDR2 is FQNEAQ (reference sequence). The V and J ends lost 3 bases and 8 bases respectively, with 10 bases between them. The CDR3 is CASSFPTGEAFF. The CDR3 nucleotides read TGTGCCAGCAGCTTCCCAACAGGAGAAGCTTTCTTT.

Only a few counts were recorded for this clonotype. The chain carries TRBV6-1 and TRBJ1-5; D is unresolved. The V gene lost 0 bases and the J gene lost 7 bases, with 4 bases spanning the gap. Per the germline V gene, CDR1 is MNHNS and CDR2 is SASEGT. The CDR3 totals 12 residues. The CDR3 is CASSEAKQPQHF. Written as DNA, the CDR3 is TGTGCCAGCAGTGAAGCGAAACAGCCCCAGCATTTT.